Below, 7 T cell receptor beta chains from the same sample are listed, as sequenced in a study of neurological immune-mediated disorders. In TCRdb, the 5' RACE reads were re-called with MiXCR into one record per CDR3 protein. The sample has fewer than 55,000 distinct CDR3 sequences; 9% to 10% are singletons. Specified time point: longitudinal time-point 1 (baseline). Sequences were obtained from PBMCs. The receptors come from a woman between 40 and 50 years old in good health.

At least ten counts were recorded for this clonotype. The rearrangement links TRBV6-6 to TRBJ2-7; the match to TRBD1 covers 7 bases. J was trimmed by 6 bases and V by 6 bases; bases with no gene match: 2. There are 11 residues in the CDR3. Germline CDR1 is MNHNY and CDR2 is SVGAGI (reference sequence). The CDR3 spells CASRSGGEQYF. The CDR3 DNA is TGTGCCAGCAGATCAGGGGGCGAGCAGTACTTC.

This clonotype is medium-sized (0.01 to 0.1%) within its sample. This chain links TRBV24-1 with TRBJ2-2, with TRBD1 matching 8 bases. Unmatched junction bases numbered 2, after V lost 0 bases and J lost 3 bases. This CDR3 has 16 residues. Germline values: CDR1 KGHDR, CDR2 SFDVKD. CDR3 sequence (DNA): TGTGCCACCAGTGATTTGACAGGGGGAGACACCGGGGAGCTGTTTTTT. Encoded protein: CATSDLTGGDTGELFF.

The sample holds many counts of this clonotype. The V gene is TRBV7-6, the J gene TRBJ1-1, with TRBD1 identical over 7 bases. Germline CDR1 SGHVS, CDR2 FNYEAQ. Trimming cost V 4 bases and J 4 bases; bases outside gene matches: 9. The CDR3 loop spans 15 amino acids. CDR3 region: CASSWIQGHATEAFF. The DNA for the CDR3 is TGTGCCAGCAGCTGGATACAGGGGCACGCCACTGAAGCTTTCTTT.

This clonotype came up many times. The chain carries TRBV5-7 and TRBJ2-1, with 8 bases aligning to TRBD1. TRBV5-7 is sorted into the ORF group, with uncertain function. The ends lost 0 bases at V and 10 bases at J; junction bases unmatched: 15. The CDR3 is 17 residues long. The CDR3 is CASSLVLVGTGSFEQFF. The CDR3 DNA follows: TGTGCCAGCAGCTTGGTGTTGGTAGGGACAGGCTCTTTCGAGCAGTTCTTC.

This clonotype showed up many times. The chain combines TRBV7-2 with TRBJ1-3; D is unresolved. Trimming stripped 5 bases from V and 0 bases from J, with 14 bases between. Germline lookup yields CDR1 SGHTA and CDR2 FQGNSA. This CDR3 contains 16 residues. The CDR3 region is CASSPDGLFSGNTIYF. The CDR3 DNA reads TGTGCCAGCAGCCCGGACGGCCTATTCTCTGGAAACACCATATATTTT.

In this sample, this clonotype turned up many times. This chain uses TRBV4-3 with TRBJ2-2, with 12 bases aligning to TRBD2. Germline CDR1 is LGHNA and CDR2 is YSLEER. Trimming took 0 bases from V and 6 from J; bases not matched to a gene: 5. CDR3 length equals 17 residues. CDR3 sequence (DNA): TGCGCCAGCAGCCAAGACCTAGCGGGGGGGGTCGCCGGGGAGCTGTTTTTT. Its protein is CASSQDLAGGVAGELFF.

This clonotype has a count of ten or more. The chain combines TRBV5-1 with TRBJ2-1; 7 nucleotides align to TRBD2. J was trimmed by 9 bases and V by 4 bases; bases with no gene match: 13. The CDR3 is 15 residues long. The germline V gene has CDR1 SGHRS and CDR2 YFSETQ. CDR3 DNA sequence: TGCGCCAGCAGCCCAAGAGCGGGGCCCGTTCCTGAGCAGTTCTTC. Its translation is CASSPRAGPVPEQFF.